The 24 T cell receptor beta chains in this list originate from one sample, sequenced in a study of cytomegalovirus exposure and HLA in healthy donors. Use of 60 Vbeta and 13 Jbeta primers characterized the PCR. Method: immunoSEQ multiplex PCR; TCRdb's copy keeps in-frame clones and lacks some. The sample holds 110,000 or so clones, about 78% seen once. The sample was PBMCs. These receptors all stem from a woman younger than 45 in good health and CMV-seropositive.

The chain links TRBV5-1 to TRBJ2-1; 11 nucleotides agree with TRBD2. The CDR3 is made up of 15 amino acids. Germline values: CDR1 SGHRS, CDR2 YFSETQ. J gave up 8 bases and V 5 bases, and 9 bases lay outside the gene matches. The CDR3 sequence is CASRTYSGGGDEQFF. The CDR3 DNA reads as TGCGCCAGCAGGACATATAGCGGGGGGGGCGATGAGCAGTTCTTC.

This sequence joins TRBV5-4 and TRBJ1-1, with D perhaps TRBD1 (6 bases). The V gene lost 4 bases and the J gene lost 0 bases, with 16 bases spanning the gap. The CDR3 spans 16 residues. From germline, CDR1 is SGHNT and CDR2 YYREEE (reference sequence). CDR3 in DNA: TGTGCCAGCAGCCCGAGTTTGGGACAAGTGAACACTGAAGCTTTCTTT. Translated, it gives CASSPSLGQVNTEAFF.

The chain uses TRBV7-2 and TRBJ2-7; 9 bases align to TRBD1. Trimming took 5 bases from V and 2 from J; bases not matched to a gene: 19. CDR1 and CDR2 (germline): SGHTA, FQGNSA. The length of the CDR3 is 19 residues. For the CDR3, the DNA is TGTGCCAGCAGCAAGACTCGGGGACAGGGCGGGCCGGGGGCCTACGAGCAGTACTTC. Its protein is CASSKTRGQGGPGAYEQYF.

This clone was detected only once. The rearrangement links TRBV4-1 to TRBJ2-7, with 8 bases matching TRBD1. This CDR3 region has 17 residues. The J segment lost 4 bases and the V segment lost 0 bases, leaving 11 bases of the junction unmatched. Per the germline V gene, CDR1 is MGHRA and CDR2 is YSYEKL. The CDR3 loop reads CASSQDGRTGMHYEQYF. The CDR3 DNA follows: TGCGCCAGCAGCCAAGATGGTAGGACAGGGATGCATTACGAGCAGTACTTC.

In this sample, this clone turned up a few times. V usage is TRBV7-9 and J usage is TRBJ2-1; 8 bases are shared with TRBD2. This CDR3 contains 14 residues. Germline-derived CDR1 and CDR2 are SEHNR and FQNEAQ (reference sequence). V shed 1 base and J 9 bases; nucleotides not matched to a gene: 5. Written as DNA, the CDR3 is TGTGCCAGCAGCTTAGATAGCGGGATAGGTGAGCAGTTCTTC. Translation gives CASSLDSGIGEQFF.

V gene TRBV9 combines with J gene TRBJ1-1; D remains unclear. This CDR3 region has 13 residues. Trimming removed 3 bases from V and 1 base from J, with 7 bases in between. CDR1 is SGDLS and CDR2 is YYNGEE in the germline V gene. Written as DNA, the CDR3 is TGTGCCAGCAGCGCCCACACGAACACTGAAGCTTTCTTT. The encoded protein is CASSAHTNTEAFF. Full variable domain (outside the CDR3, taken from reference TRBV9 and TRBJ1-1): DSGVTQTPKHLITATGQRVTLRCSPRSGDLSVYWYQQSLDQGLQFLIQYYNGEERAKGNILERFSAQQFPDLHSELNLSSLELGDSALYFCASSAHTNTEAFFGQGTRLTVV.

This rearrangement joins TRBV6-1 to TRBJ1-1, with 8 bases matching TRBD1. The CDR3 is 18 residues long. The germline CDR1 and CDR2 sequences are MNHNS and SASEGT. After removal of 2 bases from V and 4 bases from J, the junction contained 15 bases not matched to a gene. The DNA of the CDR3 is TGTGCCAGCAGTGAATTAGCGGTGTTAGGGCAGGGGGCCACTGAAGCTTTCTTT. It codes for CASSELAVLGQGATEAFF.

This clone was seen a handful of times. The rearrangement joins TRBV5-1 to TRBJ1-2, with TRBD1 matching over 7 bases. The germline V gene encodes CDR1 SGHRS and CDR2 YFSETQ. V trimming: 0 bases; J trimming: 8 bases; junction bases outside the gene matches: 7. This CDR3 comprises 14 residues. CDR3 residues: CASSLETTGYGYTF. The CDR3 DNA reads TGCGCCAGCAGCTTGGAAACGACAGGGTACGGCTACACCTTC.

The chain is built from TRBV19 and TRBJ1-1; 8 bases match TRBD1. The CDR3 extends over 16 amino acids. From germline, CDR1 is LNHDA and CDR2 SQIVND (reference sequence). V gave up 6 bases and J gave up 4 bases; unmatched junction bases: 13. The CDR3 reads CASSNPGGVRSTEAFF. The CDR3 DNA reads TGTGCCAGTAGCAACCCAGGGGGCGTACGCTCCACTGAAGCTTTCTTT.

This clone was detected only a few times. The rearrangement uses TRBV30 and TRBJ1-5; weak D call: TRBD1 (6 bases). The CDR3 extends over 16 amino acids. Deletions cut 0 bases from V and 4 bases from J, with 16 bases between. Germline loops: CDR1 GTSNPN, CDR2 SVGIG (reference sequence). The CDR3 nucleotides read TGTGCCTGGAGTGTACAGGGACCCACTAAAAATCAGCCCCAGCATTTT. Its translation: CAWSVQGPTKNQPQHF.

The chain is built from TRBV13 and TRBJ2-7, with a tentative D call TRBD1 (6 bases). This CDR3 is 14 amino acids long. V lost 2 bases and J 0 bases, leaving 8 bases between the germline ends. Germline CDR1 and CDR2: PRHDT and FYEKMQ (reference sequence). The CDR3 DNA reads TGTGCCAGCAGCTTACGGGACAACTCCTACGAGCAGTACTTC. It codes for CASSLRDNSYEQYF.

Remarks on this clone: Other nucleotide sequences in the sample specify the same CDR3. The chain employs TRBV19 and TRBJ1-1; D may be TRBD1 (5 bases). CDR3 length: 13 residues. Germline CDR1 LNHDA, CDR2 SQIVND (reference sequence). The V end lost 5 bases, the J end lost 1 base, and 8 bases lay between the germline ends. CDR3 protein: CASSDSSNTEAFF. CDR3 in DNA: TGTGCCAGTAGTGACAGCTCGAACACTGAAGCTTTCTTT. The variable domain in full, with the rest retrieved from reference TRBV19 and TRBJ1-1, is DGGITQSPKYLFRKEGQNVTLSCEQNLNHDAMYWYRQDPGQGLRLIYYSQIVNDFQKGDIAEGYSVSREKKESFPLTVTSAQKNPTAFYLCASSDSSNTEAFFGQGTRLTVV.

V gene TRBV4-1 combines with J gene TRBJ2-3, with unresolved D. V lost 2 bases and J 5 bases, leaving 17 bases between the germline ends. The CDR3 is made up of 16 amino acids. From germline, CDR1 is MGHRA and CDR2 YSYEKL. In DNA, the CDR3 is TGCGCCAGCAGCCAACTCCCCGGGTCGGGTAGAGATACGCAGTATTTT. Translation gives CASSQLPGSGRDTQYF.

The chain employs TRBV6-1 and TRBJ1-2; tentatively, D is TRBD1 (5 bases). Looked up from germline, CDR1 is MNHNS and CDR2 is SASEGT. Trimming removed 4 bases at V and 1 base at J, with 13 bases between. The CDR3 covers 15 residues. The CDR3 bases are TGTGCCAGCAGTGTACTACGGACAAGTAACTATGGCTACACCTTC. Translating it yields CASSVLRTSNYGYTF.

The chain joins TRBV12-5 to TRBJ2-5; D might be TRBD1 (5 bases). CDR1 LGHNT and CDR2 FRNRAP come from the germline V gene. V shed 3 bases and J shed 3 bases, with 17 bases lying between them. The length of the CDR3 is 16 residues. Written as DNA, the CDR3 is TGTGCTAGTGGTTTCACGGACACACTTAAGGAAGAGACCCAGTACTTC. It encodes CASGFTDTLKEETQYF.

The chain combines TRBV19 with TRBJ1-5; perhaps TRBD1 as D (5 bases). Germline CDR1 reads LNHDA; CDR2 reads SQIVND (reference sequence). The CDR3 consists of 14 residues. Between the trimmed V and J ends, which lost 3 bases and 9 bases, there was a span of 15 bases. The CDR3: CASSMGTGTPPQHF. Written as DNA, the CDR3 is TGTGCCAGTAGTATGGGAACGGGGACTCCGCCCCAGCATTTT. Variable domain in full (rest from reference TRBV19 and TRBJ1-5): DGGITQSPKYLFRKEGQNVTLSCEQNLNHDAMYWYRQDPGQGLRLIYYSQIVNDFQKGDIAEGYSVSREKKESFPLTVTSAQKNPTAFYLCASSMGTGTPPQHFGDGTRLSIL.

V is TRBV18 and J is TRBJ1-2; maybe TRBD1 (5 bases). V was pared by 4 bases and J by 7 bases, with 13 bases between. Germline CDR1 is KGHSH and CDR2 is LQKENI. The CDR3 spans 13 residues. CDR3 protein: CASSQNTGSGYTF. The CDR3 nucleotides read TGTGCCAGCTCACAAAACACAGGAAGTGGCTACACCTTC.

V is TRBV27 and J is TRBJ2-7; D is possibly TRBD1 (6 bases). In germline, CDR1 is MNHEY, CDR2 SMNVEV (reference sequence). CDR3 size: 13 residues. V dropped 1 base and J dropped 7 bases, with 11 bases sitting between them. Here the CDR3 DNA reads TGTGCCAGCAGTTTATACAGGGAAGGTGAGCAGTACTTC. Protein sequence: CASSLYREGEQYF.

Notes on this clone: Other DNA sequences in the same sample also yield this CDR3. The gene calls are TRBV4-1 and TRBJ1-3; D perhaps matches TRBD1 (6 bases). The V end was cut by 6 bases, the J end by 0 bases, with 12 bases between. CDR3 size: 15 residues. Germline V gene sequence: CDR1 MGHRA, CDR2 YSYEKL. The CDR3: CASSPGQLSGNTIYF. The CDR3 coding sequence is TGCGCCAGCAGTCCAGGACAGCTCTCTGGAAACACCATATATTTT.

The gene calls are TRBV16 and TRBJ2-5, with TRBD1 matching 7 bases. The J call may be mistaken, given a closer DNA end match to TRBJ2-7. CDR3 length: 14 amino acids. CDR1 is KGHSY and CDR2 is FQNENV in the germline V gene. The CDR3 bases are TGTGCCAGCAGCCAATACAGGGGAGCCTACGAGCAGTACTTC. This gives the protein CASSQYRGAYEQYF.

The chain recombines TRBV10-3 with TRBJ1-1; TRBD1 might be the D (5 bases). Trimming stripped 3 bases from V and 3 bases from J, with 8 bases between. Germline values: CDR1 ENHRY, CDR2 SYGVKD. The length of the CDR3 is 13 residues. In nucleotides, the CDR3 is TGTGCCATCAGTGACACCAGGGACACTGAAGCTTTCTTT. Translation gives CAISDTRDTEAFF.

The chain recombines TRBV11-2 with TRBJ2-2, with D uncertain. The germline V gene encodes CDR1 SGHAT and CDR2 FQNNGV. V shed 7 bases and J shed 3 bases, with 9 bases lying between them. The CDR3 runs 13 residues. CDR3 region: CASTYSYTGELFF. The CDR3, as DNA: TGTGCCAGCACCTACTCGTACACCGGGGAGCTGTTTTTT.

The genes are TRBV2 and TRBJ2-7; TRBD1 is a possible D gene (5 bases). Germline V gene data show CDR1 as SNHLY and CDR2 as FYNNEI. The CDR3 sequence is 12 residues long. The V and J ends lost 10 bases and 3 bases respectively, with 13 bases between them. The CDR3 DNA follows: TGTGCCACCTCAGCGCAGGGCTACGAGCAGTACTTC. Protein product: CATSAQGYEQYF.

The V gene is TRBV11-3, the J gene TRBJ2-2; D perhaps matches TRBD2 (5 bases). The CDR3 spans 14 residues. Germline V gene data show CDR1 as SGHNT and CDR2 as YENEEA. Trimming pared 3 bases from V and 7 bases from J, leaving 12 bases between. The chain's CDR3 is CASSFKLVNGELFF. The DNA of the CDR3 is TGTGCCAGCAGCTTTAAACTAGTAAACGGGGAGCTGTTTTTT.